This T cell receptor beta chain was observed in a study of CD4 T cells in relation to SARS-CoV-2 and coronaviruses. Whole-study findings and limits: Crossreactivity was assessed only for spike protein, not other viral proteins.

The repertoire was sequenced with immunoSEQ multiplex PCR; TCRdb's copy has only in-frame clones and lacks some. The profile shows tens of thousands of clones, 77% of them singletons. Trimming took 0 bases from V and 4 from J; bases not matched to a gene: 4. The CDR3 length is 15 residues. CDR1 SGDLS and CDR2 YYNGEE come from the germline V gene. This clone showed up just once. The antigen is undetermined. Sequenced input: memory CD4+ T cells from PBMCs, cultured in vitro. The chain has TRBV9 and TRBJ2-3; 8 nucleotides align to TRBD2. The TCR comes from an adult with COVID-19. CDR3 nucleotides: TGTGCCAGCAGCGTAGCGCTTAGCGGGGCAGATACGCAGTATTTT. This codes for CASSVALSGADTQYF.